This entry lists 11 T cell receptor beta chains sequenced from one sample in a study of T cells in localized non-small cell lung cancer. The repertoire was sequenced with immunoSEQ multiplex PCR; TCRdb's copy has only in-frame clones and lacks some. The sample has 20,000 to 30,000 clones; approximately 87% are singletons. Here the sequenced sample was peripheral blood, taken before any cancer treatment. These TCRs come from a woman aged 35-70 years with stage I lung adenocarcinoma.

CDR3 DNA sequence: TGTGCCTGGCGAACAACCGGGACGGGAAACACCATATATTTT. It is translated as CAWRTTGTGNTIYF. This sequence joins TRBV30 and TRBJ1-3; D is possibly TRBD1 (5 bases). Trimming pared 5 bases from V and 4 bases from J, leaving 15 bases between. The CDR3 is made up of 14 amino acids. The germline V gene encodes CDR1 GTSNPN and CDR2 SVGIG (reference sequence).

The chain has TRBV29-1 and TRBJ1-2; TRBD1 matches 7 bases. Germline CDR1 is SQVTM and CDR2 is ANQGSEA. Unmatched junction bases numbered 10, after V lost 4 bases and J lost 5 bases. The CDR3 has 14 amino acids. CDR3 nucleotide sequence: TGCAGCGTTGTATCTGAGGGGGCGAGGTATGGCTACACCTTC. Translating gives CSVVSEGARYGYTF. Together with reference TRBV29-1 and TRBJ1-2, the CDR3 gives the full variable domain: SAVISQKPSRDICQRGTSLTIQCQVDSQVTMMFWYRQQPGQSLTLIATANQGSEATYESGFVIDKFPISRPNLTFSTLTVSNMSPEDSSIYLCSVVSEGARYGYTFGSGTRLTVV.

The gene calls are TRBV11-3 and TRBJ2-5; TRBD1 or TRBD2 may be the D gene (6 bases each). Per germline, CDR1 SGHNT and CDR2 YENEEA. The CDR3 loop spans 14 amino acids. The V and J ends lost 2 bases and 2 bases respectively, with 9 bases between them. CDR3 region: CASSLSGAQETQYF. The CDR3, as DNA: TGTGCCAGCAGCTTATCGGGGGCTCAAGAGACCCAGTACTTC.

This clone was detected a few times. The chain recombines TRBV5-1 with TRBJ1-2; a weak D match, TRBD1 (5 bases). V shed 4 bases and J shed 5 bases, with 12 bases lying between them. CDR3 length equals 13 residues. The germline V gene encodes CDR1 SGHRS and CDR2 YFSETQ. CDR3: CASSPGTEYGYTF. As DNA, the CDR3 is TGCGCCAGCAGCCCCGGGACGGAATATGGCTACACCTTC.

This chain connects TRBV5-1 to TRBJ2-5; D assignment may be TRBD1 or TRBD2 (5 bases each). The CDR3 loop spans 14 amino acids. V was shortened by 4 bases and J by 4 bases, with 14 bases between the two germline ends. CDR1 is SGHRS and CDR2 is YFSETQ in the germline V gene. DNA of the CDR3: TGCGCCAGCAGCGGGACGGTGCAGGGAGAGACCCAGTACTTC. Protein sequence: CASSGTVQGETQYF.

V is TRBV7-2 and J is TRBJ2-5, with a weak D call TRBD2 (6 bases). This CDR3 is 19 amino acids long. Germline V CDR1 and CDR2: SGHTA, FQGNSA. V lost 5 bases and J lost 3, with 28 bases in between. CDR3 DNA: TGTGCCAGCAGCCCCCGGACCGGACTAAGCGGCGATAGTAAAGAGACCCAGTACTTC. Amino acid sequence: CASSPRTGLSGDSKETQYF.

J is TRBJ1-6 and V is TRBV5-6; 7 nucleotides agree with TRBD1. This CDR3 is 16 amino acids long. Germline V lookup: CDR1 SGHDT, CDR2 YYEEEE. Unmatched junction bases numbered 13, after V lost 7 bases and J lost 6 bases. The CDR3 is CASFASDRLSNSPLHF. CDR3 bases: TGTGCCAGCTTCGCTTCGGACAGGTTGAGTAATTCACCCCTCCACTTT.

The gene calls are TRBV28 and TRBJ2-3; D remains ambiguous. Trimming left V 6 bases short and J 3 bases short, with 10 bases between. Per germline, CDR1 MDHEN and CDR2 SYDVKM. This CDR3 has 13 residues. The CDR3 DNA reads TGTGCCAGCAGCCCCCCCAAGACAGATACGCAGTATTTT. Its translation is CASSPPKTDTQYF.

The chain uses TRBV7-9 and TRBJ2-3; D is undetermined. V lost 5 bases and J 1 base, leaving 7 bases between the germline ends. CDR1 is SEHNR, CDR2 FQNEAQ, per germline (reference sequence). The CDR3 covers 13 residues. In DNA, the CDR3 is TGTGCCAGCAGCCCGGGCGGCACAGATACGCAGTATTTT. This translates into CASSPGGTDTQYF.

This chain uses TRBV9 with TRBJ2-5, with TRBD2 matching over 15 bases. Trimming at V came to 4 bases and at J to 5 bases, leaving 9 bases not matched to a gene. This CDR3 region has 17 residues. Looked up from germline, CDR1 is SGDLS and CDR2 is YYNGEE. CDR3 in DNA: TGTGCCAGCAGCCCGTGGACTAGCGGGGGGGCCGGGGAGACCCAGTACTTC. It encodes CASSPWTSGGAGETQYF.

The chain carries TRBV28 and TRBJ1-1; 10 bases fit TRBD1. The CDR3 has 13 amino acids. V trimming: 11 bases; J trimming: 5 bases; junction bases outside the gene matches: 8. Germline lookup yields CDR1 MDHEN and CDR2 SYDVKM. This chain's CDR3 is CAGARTGGTEAFF. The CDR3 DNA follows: TGTGCCGGGGCAAGGACAGGGGGGACTGAAGCTTTCTTT. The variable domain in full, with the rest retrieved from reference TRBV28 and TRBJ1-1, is DVKVTQSSRYLVKRTGEKVFLECVQDMDHENMFWYRQDPGLGLRLIYFSYDVKMKEKGDIPEGYSVSREKKERFSLILESASTNQTSMYLCAGARTGGTEAFFGQGTRLTVV.